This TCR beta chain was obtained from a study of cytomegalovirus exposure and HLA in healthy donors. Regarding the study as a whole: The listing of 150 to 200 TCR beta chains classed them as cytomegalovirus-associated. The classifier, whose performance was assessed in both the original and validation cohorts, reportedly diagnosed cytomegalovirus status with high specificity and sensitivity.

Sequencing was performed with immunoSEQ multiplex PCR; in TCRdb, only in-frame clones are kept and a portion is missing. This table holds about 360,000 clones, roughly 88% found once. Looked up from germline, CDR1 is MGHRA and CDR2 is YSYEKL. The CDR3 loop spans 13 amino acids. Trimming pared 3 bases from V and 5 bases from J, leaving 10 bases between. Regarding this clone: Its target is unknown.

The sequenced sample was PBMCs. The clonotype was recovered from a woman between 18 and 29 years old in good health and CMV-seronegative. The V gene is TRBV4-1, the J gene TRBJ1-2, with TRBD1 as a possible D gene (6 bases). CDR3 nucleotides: TGCGCCAGCAGCCAGCCCGGACAGTATGGCTACACCTTC. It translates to CASSQPGQYGYTF.